This is a list of T cell receptor beta chains from one sample in a study of cytomegalovirus exposure and HLA in healthy donors. Using immunoSEQ multiplex PCR, the repertoire was profiled, and TCRdb retains in-frame clones only, with some absent. The sample has about 170,000 clones, more than 65% seen once. Sequencing was done on a sample of PBMCs. The origin of the receptors is a male donor in good health and CMV-seronegative. CDR3s include the opening cysteine and the closing phenylalanine or tryptophan. The order of the fields is V gene, clone size, J gene, D gene, CDR3 DNA, CDR3 protein. A D gene is named only where the DNA matches it firmly. The size entry is marked missing in some rows and otherwise reads once, few, many or a size class.

TRBV5-5	-	TRBJ1-1	TRBD1	TGTGCCAGCAGCTTGGTTGGACAGGGTCCCACTGAAGCTTTCTTT	CASSLVGQGPTEAFF
TRBV29-1	-	TRBJ2-2	TRBD1	TGCAGCGTAGCACGGGACAGCCGAGGTGTGGGGTCGAACACCGGGGAGCTGTTTTTT	CSVARDSRGVGSNTGELFF
TRBV10-3	-	TRBJ2-7	TRBD1	TGTGCCATCAGTGAACCCGGAATGGGACAGGGGGCAAACGAGCAGTACTTC	CAISEPGMGQGANEQYF
TRBV7-9	-	TRBJ2-7	TRBD2	TGTTCCAGCAGCACCGTCGGGCTAGCGGGAGTGTACGAGCAGTACTTC	CSSSTVGLAGVYEQYF
TRBV20-1	-	TRBJ1-1	-	TGCAGTGCTATTGGTCAGGTTGAAGCTTTCTTT	CSAIGQVEAFF
TRBV7-9	-	TRBJ1-1	-	TGTTCCAGCAGCTTAGTGGTCGGCGGACTGGCTGAAGCTTTCTTT	CSSSLVVGGLAEAFF
TRBV5-4	-	TRBJ2-7	-	TGTGCCAGCAGCTTTTACAGGGATGGCGAGCAGTACTTC	CASSFYRDGEQYF
TRBV6-1	few	TRBJ1-2	TRBD1	TGTGCCAGCAGTCCCGGGACAGGGGGCTCCTATGGCTACACCTTC	CASSPGTGGSYGYTF
TRBV5-4	-	TRBJ2-3	-	TGTGCCAGCAGCTTGGTAGGGACTCGGTCTGCTACGCAGTATTTT	CASSLVGTRSATQYF
TRBV6-6	-	TRBJ2-3	-	TGTGCCAGCAGTTACCCTACAGGCGCAGGGGATACGCAGTATTTT	CASSYPTGAGDTQYF
TRBV19	-	TRBJ2-3	TRBD2	TGTGCCATAGGCCGTGGCGGGGGGGCCGATACGCAGTATTTT	CAIGRGGGADTQYF
TRBV5-8	few	TRBJ1-1	TRBD1	TGTGCCAGCAGCGCACAGGGGATACTGAACACTGAAGCTTTCTTT	CASSAQGILNTEAFF
TRBV11-3	once	TRBJ1-1	-	TGTGCCAGCAGCTTAGGTTCCATTAGTGAAGCTTTCTTT	CASSLGSISEAFF
TRBV11-3	few	TRBJ2-3	-	TGTGCCAGCAGCTTACGATTAAGCGGTAGCACAGATACGCAGTATTTT	CASSLRLSGSTDTQYF
TRBV19	-	TRBJ2-1	TRBD2	TGTGCCAGTAGTATACTCCCTAGCGGGAGCTCCTACAATGAGCAGTTCTTC	CASSILPSGSSYNEQFF
TRBV7-9	-	TRBJ2-1	-	TGTGCCAGCAGCTTAGTAGGGGATGAGCAGTTCTTC	CASSLVGDEQFF
TRBV5-6	few	TRBJ2-3	TRBD2	TGTGCCAGCATCGACTTGACTAGCGGGAGGGCCGGGGGCACAGATACGCAGTATTTT	CASIDLTSGRAGGTDTQYF
TRBV30	-	TRBJ1-5	TRBD1	TGTGCCCAAGGACAGGGGAGCAATCAGCCCCAGCATTTT	CAQGQGSNQPQHF
TRBV30	-	TRBJ2-7	TRBD1	TGTGCCTGGAACCGGGACAGCAGCTCCTACGAGCAGTACTTC	CAWNRDSSSYEQYF
TRBV7-2	once	TRBJ2-1	-	TGTGCCAGCAGCTTAGCCTCGGGCGGGTGGTACAATGAGCAGTTCTTC	CASSLASGGWYNEQFF
TRBV30	-	TRBJ1-2	TRBD1	TGTGCCTGGCAGGGGGCTAGAGATGGCTACACCTTC	CAWQGARDGYTF
TRBV5-4	-	TRBJ2-3	-	TGTGCCACCAAACCGCCGGGTTTAAGGTCGACAGATACGCAGTATTTT	CATKPPGLRSTDTQYF
TRBV10-3	-	TRBJ2-2	TRBD2	TGTGCCATCCCTAGCGGTGCGAACACCGGGGAGCTGTTTTTT	CAIPSGANTGELFF
TRBV9	-	TRBJ2-7	TRBD2	TGTGCCAGCAGCATCGGGACTAGCGGGAGTGCCTACGAGCAGTACTTC	CASSIGTSGSAYEQYF
TRBV28	few	TRBJ2-4	-	TGTGCCAGCGGGACTCGAAACATTCAGTACTTC	CASGTRNIQYF
TRBV4-3	-	TRBJ2-2	-	TGCGCCAGCAGCCAAGAGACTTTACTTTTGAACACCGGGGAGCTGTTTTTT	CASSQETLLLNTGELFF
TRBV5-8	few	TRBJ2-3	-	TGTGCCAGCAGGATCAGGGGTTTTACAGATACGCAGTATTTT	CASRIRGFTDTQYF
TRBV4-3	once	TRBJ1-4	-	TGCGCCAGCAGCTGGAGGGGGGGTGAAAAACTGTTTTTT	CASSWRGGEKLFF
TRBV6-1	-	TRBJ2-7	TRBD2	TGTGCCAGCAGTGAAGATCGGCGACCTAGCGGGAGTACGGGGTACGAGCAGTACTTC	CASSEDRRPSGSTGYEQYF
TRBV19	-	TRBJ2-5	-	TGTGCCAGTAGTCAACTGGAGACAGACAATTCCCAGTACTTC	CASSQLETDNSQYF
TRBV27	few	TRBJ2-2	-	TGTGCCAGCAGACACAGGGCGTGGGACACCCACACCGGGGAGCTGTTTTTT	CASRHRAWDTHTGELFF
TRBV19	-	TRBJ2-1	TRBD2	TGTGCCAGTACCCCACTAGCGGGCAATTACAATGAGCAGTTCTTC	CASTPLAGNYNEQFF
TRBV7-2	-	TRBJ2-3	-	TGTGCCAGCAGCTTAGTCGTAGATACGCAGTATTTT	CASSLVVDTQYF
TRBV19	-	TRBJ2-1	-	TGTGCCACTAAGGAGGGGGAGCAGTTCTTC	CATKEGEQFF
TRBV6-5	-	TRBJ2-7	TRBD1	TGTGCCAGCAAACGGGACAGCAAGTACTTC	CASKRDSKYF
TRBV10-3	-	TRBJ2-3	TRBD2	TGTGCCATCAGTGAGGTAGCGGGAGTTTCAGATACGCAGTATTTT	CAISEVAGVSDTQYF
TRBV27	-	TRBJ2-5	TRBD2	TGTGCCAGCAGTCCCCGGCTAGCGGGAGCCCCCGAGACCCAGTACTTC	CASSPRLAGAPETQYF
TRBV30	few	TRBJ1-1	-	TGTGCCTGGAGTCGGGACACGCGTGAAGCTTTCTTT	CAWSRDTREAFF
TRBV7-9	-	TRBJ2-1	TRBD2	TGTTCCAGCAGCTCGACTAGCGGGGGGGTTGGTGAGCAGTTCTTC	CSSSSTSGGVGEQFF
TRBV5-4	-	TRBJ1-4	TRBD1	TGTGCCAGCAGCCTAACGACAGGGTTGGCTAATGAAAAACTGTTTTTT	CASSLTTGLANEKLFF
TRBV19	-	TRBJ2-1	-	TGTGCCAGTAGTATAGGCGATGAGCAGTTCTTC	CASSIGDEQFF